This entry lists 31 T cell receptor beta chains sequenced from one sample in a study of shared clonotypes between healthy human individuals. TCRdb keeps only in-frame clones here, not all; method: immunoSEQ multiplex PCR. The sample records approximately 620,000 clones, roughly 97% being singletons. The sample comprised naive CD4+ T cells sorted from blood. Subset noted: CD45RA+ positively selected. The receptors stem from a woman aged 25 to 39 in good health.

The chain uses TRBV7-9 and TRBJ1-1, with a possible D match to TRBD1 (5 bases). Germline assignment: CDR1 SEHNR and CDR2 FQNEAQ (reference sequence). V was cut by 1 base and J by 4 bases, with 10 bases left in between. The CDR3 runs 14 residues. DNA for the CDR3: TGTGCCAGCAGCTTAGGGGGGTCCGCCACTGAAGCTTTCTTT. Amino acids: CASSLGGSATEAFF.

Written as DNA, the CDR3 is TGTGCCAGCGGGACAAACTCCTACAATGAGCAGTTCTTC. It encodes CASGTNSYNEQFF. The gene calls are TRBV6-5 and TRBJ2-1; tentatively, D is TRBD1 (6 bases). Germline CDR1 is MNHEY and CDR2 is SVGAGI. V was clipped by 8 bases and J by 0 bases, with 8 bases between them. CDR3 length: 13 amino acids.

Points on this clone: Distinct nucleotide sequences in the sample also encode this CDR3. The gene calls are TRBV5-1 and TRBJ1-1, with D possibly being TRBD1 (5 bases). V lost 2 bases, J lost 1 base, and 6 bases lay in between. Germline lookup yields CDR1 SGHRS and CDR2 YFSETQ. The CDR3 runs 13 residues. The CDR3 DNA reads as TGCGCCAGCAGCTTTGGGGGGAACACTGAAGCTTTCTTT. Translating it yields CASSFGGNTEAFF.

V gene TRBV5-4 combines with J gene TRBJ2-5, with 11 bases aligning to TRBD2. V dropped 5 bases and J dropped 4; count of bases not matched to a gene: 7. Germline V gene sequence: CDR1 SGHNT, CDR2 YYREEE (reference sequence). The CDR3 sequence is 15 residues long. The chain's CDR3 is CASSKLAGAVETQYF. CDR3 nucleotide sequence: TGTGCCAGCAGTAAACTAGCGGGAGCGGTAGAGACCCAGTACTTC. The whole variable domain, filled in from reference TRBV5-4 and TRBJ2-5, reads ETGVTQSPTHLIKTRGQQVTLRCSSQSGHNTVSWYQQALGQGPQFIFQYYREEENGRGNFPPRFSGLQFPNYSSELNVNALELDDSALYLCASSKLAGAVETQYFGPGTRLLVL.

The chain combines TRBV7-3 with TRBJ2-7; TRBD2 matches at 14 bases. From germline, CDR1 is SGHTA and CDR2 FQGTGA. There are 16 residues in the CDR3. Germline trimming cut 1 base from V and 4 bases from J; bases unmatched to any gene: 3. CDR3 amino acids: CASSLNRLAGGYEQYF. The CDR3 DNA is TGTGCCAGCAGCTTAAATCGACTAGCGGGAGGGTACGAGCAGTACTTC.

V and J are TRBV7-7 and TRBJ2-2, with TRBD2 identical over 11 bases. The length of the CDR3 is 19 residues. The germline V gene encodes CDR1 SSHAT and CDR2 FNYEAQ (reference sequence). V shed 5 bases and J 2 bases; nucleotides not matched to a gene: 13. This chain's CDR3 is CASSTARFTSGSNTGELFF. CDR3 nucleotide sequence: TGTGCCAGCAGCACAGCCAGATTTACTAGCGGGAGTAACACCGGGGAGCTGTTTTTT.

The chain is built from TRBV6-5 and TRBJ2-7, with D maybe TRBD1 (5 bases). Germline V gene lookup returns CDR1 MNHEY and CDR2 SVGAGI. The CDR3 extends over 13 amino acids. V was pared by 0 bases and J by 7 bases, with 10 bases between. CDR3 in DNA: TGTGCCAGCAGTTACTCTAAGGGGTGGGAGCAGTACTTC. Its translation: CASSYSKGWEQYF.

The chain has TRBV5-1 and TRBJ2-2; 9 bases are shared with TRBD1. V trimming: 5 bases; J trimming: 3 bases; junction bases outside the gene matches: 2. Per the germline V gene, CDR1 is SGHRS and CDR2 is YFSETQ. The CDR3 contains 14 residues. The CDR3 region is CASRRTGDTGELFF. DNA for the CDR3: TGCGCCAGCAGACGGACAGGGGACACCGGGGAGCTGTTTTTT.

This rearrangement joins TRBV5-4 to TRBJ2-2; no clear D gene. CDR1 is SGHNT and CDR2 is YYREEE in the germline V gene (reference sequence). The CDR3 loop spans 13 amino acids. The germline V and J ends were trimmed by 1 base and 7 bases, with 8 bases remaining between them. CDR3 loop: CASSLRPGGELFF. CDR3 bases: TGTGCCAGCAGCTTGAGGCCTGGCGGGGAGCTGTTTTTT.

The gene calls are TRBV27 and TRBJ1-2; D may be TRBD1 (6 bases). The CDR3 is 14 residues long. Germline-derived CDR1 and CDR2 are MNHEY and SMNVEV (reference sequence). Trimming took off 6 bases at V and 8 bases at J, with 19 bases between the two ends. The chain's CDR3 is CASSPLGDIRGYTF. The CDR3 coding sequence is TGTGCCAGCAGCCCCCTCGGGGACATCAGGGGCTACACCTTC.

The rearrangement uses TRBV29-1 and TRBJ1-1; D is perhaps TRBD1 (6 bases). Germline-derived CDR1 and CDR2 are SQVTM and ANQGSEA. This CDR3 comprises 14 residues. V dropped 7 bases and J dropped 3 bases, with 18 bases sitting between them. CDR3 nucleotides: TGCAGCGCTCTAAAACAGGGTTGGGACACTGAAGCTTTCTTT. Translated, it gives CSALKQGWDTEAFF.

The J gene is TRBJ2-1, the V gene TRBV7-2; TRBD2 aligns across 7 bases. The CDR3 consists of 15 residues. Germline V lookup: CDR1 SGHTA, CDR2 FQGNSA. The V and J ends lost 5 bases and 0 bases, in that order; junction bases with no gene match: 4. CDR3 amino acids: CASSLSGPSYNEQFF. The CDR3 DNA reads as TGTGCCAGCAGCCTTAGCGGGCCCTCCTACAATGAGCAGTTCTTC.

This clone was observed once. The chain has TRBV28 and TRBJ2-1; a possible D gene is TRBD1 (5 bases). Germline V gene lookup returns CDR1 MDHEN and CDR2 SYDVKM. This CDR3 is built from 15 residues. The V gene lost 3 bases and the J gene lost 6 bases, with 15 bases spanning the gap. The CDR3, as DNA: TGTGCCAGCAGTTTGAAGGGGCCAACGGCCAATGAGCAGTTCTTC. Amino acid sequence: CASSLKGPTANEQFF.

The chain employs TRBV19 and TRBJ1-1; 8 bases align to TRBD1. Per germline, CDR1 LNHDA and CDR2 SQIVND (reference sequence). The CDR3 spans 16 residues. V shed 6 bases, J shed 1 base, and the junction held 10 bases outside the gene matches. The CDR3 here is CASRGADRAANTEAFF. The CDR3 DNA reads TGTGCCAGTAGAGGCGCGGACAGGGCCGCGAACACTGAAGCTTTCTTT. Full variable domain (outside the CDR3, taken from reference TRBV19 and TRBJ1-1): DGGITQSPKYLFRKEGQNVTLSCEQNLNHDAMYWYRQDPGQGLRLIYYSQIVNDFQKGDIAEGYSVSREKKESFPLTVTSAQKNPTAFYLCASRGADRAANTEAFFGQGTRLTVV.

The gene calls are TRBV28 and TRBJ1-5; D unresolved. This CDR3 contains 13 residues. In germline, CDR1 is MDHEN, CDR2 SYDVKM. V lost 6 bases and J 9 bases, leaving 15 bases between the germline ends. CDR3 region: CASRSRVMGPQHF. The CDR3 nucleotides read TGTGCCAGCAGATCAAGGGTGATGGGGCCCCAGCATTTT.

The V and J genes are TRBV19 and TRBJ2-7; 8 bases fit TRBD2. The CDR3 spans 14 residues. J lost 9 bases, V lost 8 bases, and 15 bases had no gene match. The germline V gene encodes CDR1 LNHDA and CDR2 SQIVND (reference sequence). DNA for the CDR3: TGTGCCAGTGGGTCCAAGACTAGCGTCGTAGGGCAGTACTTC. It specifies CASGSKTSVVGQYF.

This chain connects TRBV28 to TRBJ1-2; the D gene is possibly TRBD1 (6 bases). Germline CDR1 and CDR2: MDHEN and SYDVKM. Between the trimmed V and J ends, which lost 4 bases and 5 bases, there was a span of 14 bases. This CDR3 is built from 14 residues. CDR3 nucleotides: TGTGCCAGCAGTTCCGAACCCGGGACATATGGCTACACCTTC. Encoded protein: CASSSEPGTYGYTF.

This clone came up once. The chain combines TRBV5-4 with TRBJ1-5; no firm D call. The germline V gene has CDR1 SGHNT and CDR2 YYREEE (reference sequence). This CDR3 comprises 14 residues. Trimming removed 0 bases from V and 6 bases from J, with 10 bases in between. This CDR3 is CASSLGGNSQPQHF. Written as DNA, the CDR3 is TGTGCCAGCAGCTTGGGAGGGAATAGTCAGCCCCAGCATTTT.

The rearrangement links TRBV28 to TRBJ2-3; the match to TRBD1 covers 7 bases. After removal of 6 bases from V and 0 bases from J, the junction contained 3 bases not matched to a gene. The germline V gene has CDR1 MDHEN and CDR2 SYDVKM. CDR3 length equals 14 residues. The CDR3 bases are TGTGCCAGCAGCTCACAGGGGAGCACAGATACGCAGTATTTT. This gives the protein CASSSQGSTDTQYF.

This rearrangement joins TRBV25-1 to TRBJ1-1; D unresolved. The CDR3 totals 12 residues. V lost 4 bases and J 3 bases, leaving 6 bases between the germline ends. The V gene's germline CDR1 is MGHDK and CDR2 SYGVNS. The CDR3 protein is CASSGVDTEAFF. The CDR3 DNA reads TGTGCCAGCAGTGGGGTCGACACTGAAGCTTTCTTT.

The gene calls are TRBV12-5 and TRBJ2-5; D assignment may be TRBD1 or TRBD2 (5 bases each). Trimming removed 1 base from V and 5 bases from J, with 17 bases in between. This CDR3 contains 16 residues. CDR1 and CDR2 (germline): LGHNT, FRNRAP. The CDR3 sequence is CASGLGTDSSLETQYF. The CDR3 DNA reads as TGTGCTAGTGGTTTGGGGACTGACAGTTCGTTGGAGACCCAGTACTTC.

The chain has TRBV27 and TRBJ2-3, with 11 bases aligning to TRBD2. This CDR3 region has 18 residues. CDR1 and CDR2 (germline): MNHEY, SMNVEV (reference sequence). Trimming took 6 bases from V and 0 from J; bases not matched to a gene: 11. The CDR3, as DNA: TGTGCCAGCAGCACTAGCGGGAGTTCTCCAGGGAGCACAGATACGCAGTATTTT. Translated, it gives CASSTSGSSPGSTDTQYF.

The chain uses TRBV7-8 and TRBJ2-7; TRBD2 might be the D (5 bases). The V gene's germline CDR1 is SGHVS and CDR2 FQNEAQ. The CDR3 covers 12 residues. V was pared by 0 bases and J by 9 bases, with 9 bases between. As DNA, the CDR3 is TGTGCCAGCAGCTTAGCTTCTAGCTGGCAGTACTTC. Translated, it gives CASSLASSWQYF.

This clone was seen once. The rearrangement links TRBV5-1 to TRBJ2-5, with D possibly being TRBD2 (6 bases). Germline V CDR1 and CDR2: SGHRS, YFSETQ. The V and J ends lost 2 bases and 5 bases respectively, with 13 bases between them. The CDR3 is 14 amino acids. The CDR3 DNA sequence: TGCGCCAGCAGCTTTTCCGGGAGTATTGAGACCCAGTACTTC. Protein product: CASSFSGSIETQYF.

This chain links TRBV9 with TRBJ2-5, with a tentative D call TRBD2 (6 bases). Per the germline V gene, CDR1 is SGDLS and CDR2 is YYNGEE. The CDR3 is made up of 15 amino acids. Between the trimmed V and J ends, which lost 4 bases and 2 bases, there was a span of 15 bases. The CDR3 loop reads CASSPDWREQETQYF. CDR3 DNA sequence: TGTGCCAGCAGCCCCGACTGGCGGGAACAAGAGACCCAGTACTTC.

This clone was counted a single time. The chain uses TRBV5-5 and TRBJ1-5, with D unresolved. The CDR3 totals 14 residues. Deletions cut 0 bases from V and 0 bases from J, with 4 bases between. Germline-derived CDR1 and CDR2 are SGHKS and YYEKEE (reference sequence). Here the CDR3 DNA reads TGTGCCAGCAGCTTGGTTCCTAGCAATCAGCCCCAGCATTTT. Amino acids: CASSLVPSNQPQHF.

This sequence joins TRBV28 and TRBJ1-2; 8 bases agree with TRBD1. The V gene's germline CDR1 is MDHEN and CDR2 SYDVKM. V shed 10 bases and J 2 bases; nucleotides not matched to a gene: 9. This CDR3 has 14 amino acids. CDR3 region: CATNRDRTNYGYTF. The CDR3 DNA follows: TGTGCCACAAATCGGGACAGGACCAACTATGGCTACACCTTC.

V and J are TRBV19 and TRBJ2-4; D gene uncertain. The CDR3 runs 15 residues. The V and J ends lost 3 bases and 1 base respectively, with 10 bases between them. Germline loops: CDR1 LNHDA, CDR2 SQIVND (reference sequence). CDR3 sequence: CASSIVGGAKNIQYF. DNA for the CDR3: TGTGCCAGTAGTATTGTTGGTGGGGCCAAAAACATTCAGTACTTC. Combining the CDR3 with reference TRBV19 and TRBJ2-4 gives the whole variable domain DGGITQSPKYLFRKEGQNVTLSCEQNLNHDAMYWYRQDPGQGLRLIYYSQIVNDFQKGDIAEGYSVSREKKESFPLTVTSAQKNPTAFYLCASSIVGGAKNIQYFGAGTRLSVL.

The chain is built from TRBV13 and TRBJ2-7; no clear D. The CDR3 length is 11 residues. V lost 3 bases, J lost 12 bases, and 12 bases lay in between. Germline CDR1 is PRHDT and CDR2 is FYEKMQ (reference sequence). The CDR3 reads CASSFSKTRYF. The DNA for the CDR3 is TGTGCCAGCAGCTTTTCCAAGACTCGGTACTTC.

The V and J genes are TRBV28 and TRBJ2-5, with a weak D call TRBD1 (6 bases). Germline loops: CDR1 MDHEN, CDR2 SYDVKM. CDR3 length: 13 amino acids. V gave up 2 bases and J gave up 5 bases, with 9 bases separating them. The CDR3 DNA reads TGTGCCAGCAGTTTACAGGGGACGGAGACCCAGTACTTC. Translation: CASSLQGTETQYF.

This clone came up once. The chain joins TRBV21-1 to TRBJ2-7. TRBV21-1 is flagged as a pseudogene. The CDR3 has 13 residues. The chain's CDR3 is CASSTTPNPEQYF. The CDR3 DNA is TGTGCCAGCAGCACGACCCCGAACCCCGAGCAGTACTTC.